This is a list of T cell receptor beta chains from one sample in a study of blood T cell repertoires in COVID-19. Generated by immunoSEQ multiplex PCR, the TCRdb table keeps only in-frame clones and is missing some. The table shows under 150,000 clones, with 85% to 90% occurring only once. The sample consisted of peripheral blood. Receptors originate from a human donor in a cohort sampled during active COVID-19. Both conserved end residues are part of each CDR3. The D gene is left open where the match is weak. Clone size, where shown, is once, few, many, or a class for clones that have expanded.

CDR3 length,clone size,J gene,D gene,V gene,CDR3 DNA,CDR3 protein
14,-,TRBJ2-6,-,TRBV5-1,TGCGCCAGCAGCCGGGAATCTGGGGCCAACGTCCTGACTTTC,CASSRESGANVLTF
14,few,TRBJ1-6,TRBD1,TRBV2,TGTGCCAGCAGGGAGACAGGGGGTAATTCACCCCTCCACTTT,CASRETGGNSPLHF
14,-,TRBJ1-1,-,TRBV30,TGTGCCTGGAGTTCGGCAGGGTTGAACACTGAAGCTTTCTTT,CAWSSAGLNTEAFF
15,-,TRBJ1-2,-,TRBV5-1,TGCGCCAGCAGCCCGGAGGGGTACCCTAACTATGGCTACACCTTC,CASSPEGYPNYGYTF
15,once,TRBJ1-3,-,TRBV9,TGTGCCAGCGGGGGCGGACGTGTTTCTGGAAACACCATATATTTT,CASGGGRVSGNTIYF
13,-,TRBJ1-2,-,TRBV3-1/TRBV3-2,TGTGCCAGCAGCCGTACGGTGAACTATGGCTACACCTTC,CASSRTVNYGYTF
15,-,TRBJ1-3,-,TRBV9,TGTGCCATCAAAAGAGAGGAGGGCCTTTTGAACACCATATATTTT,CAIKREEGLLNTIYF
15,-,TRBJ2-1,TRBD2,TRBV19,TGTGCCAGTAGTATAGCAGGGACTACCTACAATGAGCAGTTCTTC,CASSIAGTTYNEQFF
14,-,TRBJ2-1,-,TRBV6-6,TGTGCCAGCAGTTACATGGGACTCAACAATGAGCAGTTCTTC,CASSYMGLNNEQFF
15,-,TRBJ2-3,TRBD1,TRBV5-4,TGTGCCAGCAGTAAAACAGGGGGCGGCACAGATACGCAGTATTTT,CASSKTGGGTDTQYF
13,-,TRBJ1-5,-,TRBV24-1,TGTGCCACCAGTAGCGTCCAGGGTCAGCCCCAGCATTTT,CATSSVQGQPQHF
13,-,TRBJ2-1,-,TRBV11-3,TGTGCCAGCAGCTTCCAGATCCCCATTGAGCAGTTCTTC,CASSFQIPIEQFF
13,-,TRBJ1-4,-,TRBV6-6,TGTGCCAGCAGTCCCAAGTACTATGAAAAACTGTTTTTT,CASSPKYYEKLFF
14,-,TRBJ2-5,-,TRBV14,TGTGCCAGCAGCTCCCGACTAGTACGAGAGACCCAGTACTTC,CASSSRLVRETQYF
15,-,TRBJ2-3,TRBD1,TRBV9,TGTGCCAGCAGCGCTGCCGGGACAGTCACAGATACGCAGTATTTT,CASSAAGTVTDTQYF
15,-,TRBJ2-1,-,TRBV11-2,TGTGCCAGCAGCTTACAACTTTATCCACGCAATGAGCAGTTCTTC,CASSLQLYPRNEQFF
15,once,TRBJ2-7,TRBD2,TRBV5-1,TGCGCCAGCAGCTCCGGGCTAGCGGGGACCTACGAGCAGTACTTC,CASSSGLAGTYEQYF
15,-,TRBJ2-5,-,TRBV5-1,TGCGCCAGCAGCTTGCTATGGGGGGATGATGAGACCCAGTACTTC,CASSLLWGDDETQYF
16,-,TRBJ2-1,TRBD2,TRBV15,TGTGCCACCAGCAGAGATCTCGCGGGGGGAGGCAATGAGCAGTTCTTC,CATSRDLAGGGNEQFF
14,-,TRBJ2-5,-,TRBV3-1/TRBV3-2,TGTGCCAGCAGCCAAGCAGGCTTCCAAGAGACCCAGTACTTC,CASSQAGFQETQYF
16,-,TRBJ1-1,TRBD1,TRBV9,TGTGCCAGCAGCGTAGGTCCAACAGGGGGCGCGTCTGAAGCTTTCTTT,CASSVGPTGGASEAFF
15,-,TRBJ1-1,-,TRBV3-1/TRBV3-2,TGTGCCAGCAGCCTACAGCCCGGGGGGCCTACTGAAGCTTTCTTT,CASSLQPGGPTEAFF
16,-,TRBJ2-1,TRBD2,TRBV4-3,TGCGCCAGCAGCCAATTAGCGGGAGTAGCCTACAATGAGCAGTTCTTC,CASSQLAGVAYNEQFF
15,few,TRBJ2-3,TRBD2,TRBV7-3,TGTGCCAGCAGCTTAGCGGGGGGTTCAACAGATACGCAGTATTTT,CASSLAGGSTDTQYF
12,-,TRBJ1-2,-,TRBV6-5,TGTGCCATCTACAGGGATTCCTATGGCTACACCTTC,CAIYRDSYGYTF
13,-,TRBJ2-2,-,TRBV15,TGTGCCACCAACTACGGGGGAACCGGGGAGCTGTTTTTT,CATNYGGTGELFF
15,-,TRBJ1-2,TRBD1,TRBV27,TGTGCCAGCAGTTTATCGGGGACAGGGGCCTATGGCTACACCTTC,CASSLSGTGAYGYTF
13,-,TRBJ2-3,-,TRBV7-6,TGTGCCAGCAGCTCCAGGACAGCAGATACGCAGTATTTT,CASSSRTADTQYF
15,-,TRBJ2-5,TRBD2,TRBV2,TGTGCCAGCAGGGGACTAGCGGGGAGCCAAGAGACCCAGTACTTC,CASRGLAGSQETQYF
15,-,TRBJ2-6,-,TRBV5-6,TGTGCCAGCAGATATGGACAGTCTGGGGCCAACGTCCTGACTTTC,CASRYGQSGANVLTF
15,few,TRBJ2-1,TRBD1,TRBV6-4,TGTGCCAGCAGTCAGGGGGCGGGGTCCTACAATGAGCAGTTCTTC,CASSQGAGSYNEQFF
15,-,TRBJ1-4,TRBD1,TRBV10-2,TGCGCCAGCAGTGAATCGCAGACAGGGAATGAAAAACTGTTTTTT,CASSESQTGNEKLFF
15,-,TRBJ1-6,-,TRBV13,TGTGCCAGCAGCCGTTCCGGGGGGCAAAATTCACCCCTCCACTTT,CASSRSGGQNSPLHF
15,-,TRBJ2-5,-,TRBV6-5,TGTGCCAGCAGTCTGTACTATTCCCACGGGGAGACCCAGTACTTC,CASSLYYSHGETQYF
13,-,TRBJ1-5,-,TRBV6-5,TGTGCCAGCAGGTCTACGGTATTGCAGCCCCAGCATTTT,CASRSTVLQPQHF
15,-,TRBJ1-4,-,TRBV30,TGTGCCTGGAGTTTCACCCAGGGATTATCTGAAAAACTGTTTTTT,CAWSFTQGLSEKLFF
18,once,TRBJ2-6,TRBD1,TRBV5-1,TGCGCCAGCAGCTTTAGGACAGGGTCGTTCTCTGGGGCCAACGTCCTGACTTTC,CASSFRTGSFSGANVLTF
16,-,TRBJ2-3,TRBD2,TRBV5-5,TGTGCCAGCAGCTTCCTAGCGGGAGGCCGTGCAGATACGCAGTATTTT,CASSFLAGGRADTQYF
13,-,TRBJ2-5,-,TRBV5-1,TGCGCCAGCAGCTTGATGAGTCGAGAGACCCAGTACTTC,CASSLMSRETQYF
15,-,TRBJ1-6,TRBD1,TRBV19,TGTGCCAGTAGTATACTCGGGTCAGGGGGTTCACCCCTCCACTTT,CASSILGSGGSPLHF
14,once,TRBJ1-4,-,TRBV27,TGTGCCAGCAGTTTAACAGTCACTAATGAAAAACTGTTTTTT,CASSLTVTNEKLFF
12,-,TRBJ1-1,TRBD1,TRBV5-1,TGCGCCAGCAGCTTGGACAGGGGGGAAGCTTTCTTT,CASSLDRGEAFF
16,-,TRBJ2-5,TRBD1,TRBV29-1,TGCAGCGTTGAACGAGAAATCCGCCAGGGGGTAGAGACCCAGTACTTC,CSVEREIRQGVETQYF
13,-,TRBJ2-7,TRBD2,TRBV19,TGTGCCAGTAGTTTCAGCGGGGGCGGCGAGCAGTACTTC,CASSFSGGGEQYF
19,-,TRBJ1-4,-,TRBV5-8,TGTGCCAGCAGCATCGGGCTTCAAACAGGGCTTACAACTAATGAAAAACTGTTTTTT,CASSIGLQTGLTTNEKLFF
16,-,TRBJ2-3,TRBD1,TRBV30,TGTGCCTGGAGTCCACGCCGGGACAGACACACAGATACGCAGTATTTT,CAWSPRRDRHTDTQYF